This is a list of T cell receptor beta chains from one sample in a study of blood T cell repertoires in COVID-19. Here immunoSEQ multiplex PCR was the method, and the copy in TCRdb shows in-frame clones only, minus some. This table has approximately 69,000 clones, more than 80% appearing once. Material: peripheral blood. The receptors were gathered from a woman aged 70-85 years with acute or convalescent COVID-19. Each CDR3 is given with its conserved first and last residue. The D gene is left open where the match is weak. Size values are once, few and many counts, or a class for expanded clones, and some rows have none.

clone size,V gene,CDR3 length,J gene,D gene,CDR3 DNA,CDR3 protein
-,TRBV4-2,13,TRBJ2-3,-,TGTGCCAGCAGCCAAGCTTTCACAGATACGCAGTATTTT,CASSQAFTDTQYF
-,TRBV20-1,15,TRBJ2-3,-,TGCAGTGCTAGTCGGCAGAGCGTCAGCACAGATACGCAGTATTTT,CSASRQSVSTDTQYF
-,TRBV18,14,TRBJ2-3,-,TGTGCCACCGCCGTCCGAGAAGTCACAGATACGCAGTATTTT,CATAVREVTDTQYF
-,TRBV5-6,15,TRBJ2-6,TRBD1,TGTGCCAGCAGCTTCAGGGGGCCCGTGGCCAACGTCCTGACTTTC,CASSFRGPVANVLTF
-,TRBV5-1,13,TRBJ1-1,-,TGCGCCAGCAGCTCTGTGGTACGGACTGAAGCTTTCTTT,CASSSVVRTEAFF
-,TRBV27,16,TRBJ2-2,TRBD1,TGTGCCAGCAGACGGGACAGGGGCATGAACACCGGGGAGCTGTTTTTT,CASRRDRGMNTGELFF
-,TRBV28,13,TRBJ2-7,TRBD1,TGTGCCAGCAGGGACAGGGGCACCTACGAGCAGTACTTC,CASRDRGTYEQYF
-,TRBV5-1,15,TRBJ2-1,TRBD2,TGCGCCAGCAGGAGAGCGGGAGAAGTACACAATGAGCAGTTCTTC,CASRRAGEVHNEQFF
-,TRBV7-9,14,TRBJ2-7,-,TGTGCCAGCAGCTTGGCGGACTTCCTGGACGAGCAGTACTTC,CASSLADFLDEQYF
-,TRBV10-2,14,TRBJ2-5,TRBD2,TGCGCCAGCAGGGGCACTAGCGGACAAGAGACCCAGTACTTC,CASRGTSGQETQYF
once,TRBV10-3,14,TRBJ2-3,TRBD2,TGTGCCATCAGTCAACTAGCGGGAGCGGATACGCAGTATTTT,CAISQLAGADTQYF
once,TRBV2,13,TRBJ2-3,TRBD1,TGTGCCAGCAGACAGGGGGAGACAGATACGCAGTATTTT,CASRQGETDTQYF
-,TRBV6-2/TRBV6-3,16,TRBJ1-2,TRBD1,TGTGCCAGCAGCCCGGGGGGACAGGGGTCTAACTATGGCTACACCTTC,CASSPGGQGSNYGYTF
-,TRBV11-3,13,TRBJ2-7,TRBD2,TGTGCCAGCAGCGTAGCGGGAGTCAACGAGCAGTACTTC,CASSVAGVNEQYF
-,TRBV3-1/TRBV3-2,17,TRBJ2-5,TRBD2,TGTGCCAGCACCCTAGCGGGAGGACCATTGTACCAAGAGACCCAGTACTTC,CASTLAGGPLYQETQYF
-,TRBV18,17,TRBJ1-5,TRBD1,TGTGCCAGCTGGACTCGCAAAGGACAGGGGGCAGGTCGGCCCCAGCATTTT,CASWTRKGQGAGRPQHF
-,TRBV5-1,16,TRBJ2-7,TRBD1,TGCGCCAGCAGCTTGGGGGGACAGGGAGGTCAGATGGAGCAGTACTTC,CASSLGGQGGQMEQYF
few,TRBV29-1,15,TRBJ1-5,-,TGCAGCGTGAAGGAGGGAGGGCTCGGGAATCAGCCCCAGCATTTT,CSVKEGGLGNQPQHF
-,TRBV2,13,TRBJ2-3,-,TGTGCCAGCCACCCAGGGGGCACAGATACGCAGTATTTT,CASHPGGTDTQYF
-,TRBV18,15,TRBJ1-3,-,TGTGCCAGCTCACTCCGCCTAGCTCCTGGAAACACCATATATTTT,CASSLRLAPGNTIYF
-,TRBV20-1,16,TRBJ2-3,TRBD2,TGCAGTGCTAGTCGGTGGCGGGGAGGGGCCCAAGATACGCAGTATTTT,CSASRWRGGAQDTQYF
-,TRBV28,13,TRBJ1-2,-,TGTGCCAGCAGTTCCCACAGGATCTATGGCTACACCTTC,CASSSHRIYGYTF
-,TRBV5-1,14,TRBJ1-1,TRBD1,TGCGCCAGCAGCCCGACAGGGGTCTTCACTGAAGCTTTCTTT,CASSPTGVFTEAFF
-,TRBV12-3/TRBV12-4,13,TRBJ2-7,-,TGTGCCAGCAGTTTGGGCCCTTCCTACGAGCAGTACTTC,CASSLGPSYEQYF
-,TRBV3-1/TRBV3-2,18,TRBJ1-2,-,TGTGCCAGCAGTCCACTATCCGGGAACCTATTAGCTAACTATGGCTACACCTTC,CASSPLSGNLLANYGYTF
-,TRBV19,14,TRBJ2-7,TRBD2,TGTGCCAGTAGAACCCGGACTAGTCCTTACGAGCAGTACTTC,CASRTRTSPYEQYF
-,TRBV7-2,14,TRBJ1-2,TRBD1,TGTGCCAGCAACGAGGTGACAGGGATCTATGGCTACACCTTC,CASNEVTGIYGYTF
once,TRBV30,14,TRBJ1-6,-,TGTGCCTGGAGTGAGACTGTCGTCAATTCACCCCTCCACTTT,CAWSETVVNSPLHF
-,TRBV7-9,13,TRBJ2-5,-,TGTGCCAGCAGCTTATCTGCTCTGAGGGCCCAGTACTTC,CASSLSALRAQYF
once,TRBV10-1,13,TRBJ2-1,TRBD1,TGCGCCAGCAGCCCGACAGGGATGGATGAGCAGTTCTTC,CASSPTGMDEQFF
few,TRBV7-2,15,TRBJ2-7,TRBD2,TGTGCCAGCAGAGCCGGACTAGCGGGAGGTTACGAGCAGTACTTC,CASRAGLAGGYEQYF
-,TRBV5-1,16,TRBJ1-2,-,TGCGCCAGCAGCTTGGAAGGACAGCGCCTTAACTATGGCTACACCTTC,CASSLEGQRLNYGYTF
-,TRBV27,16,TRBJ1-4,TRBD1,TGTGCCAGCCGCACAACATTGACAGGGTTGCGTGAAAAACTGTTTTTT,CASRTTLTGLREKLFF
-,TRBV6-6,14,TRBJ2-2,-,TGTGCCAGCATAGACACTGCGAACACCGGGGAGCTGTTTTTT,CASIDTANTGELFF
-,TRBV5-6,12,TRBJ1-3,-,TGTGCCAGCAGCTTCAGAGGAAACACCATATATTTT,CASSFRGNTIYF
-,TRBV5-1,15,TRBJ1-1,-,TGCGCCAGCAGCTTGGACGAGTCGGGGGTCCCTGAAGCTTTCTTT,CASSLDESGVPEAFF
-,TRBV9,14,TRBJ1-2,TRBD1,TGTGCCAGCAGCATCGGACAGGGGCGGCATGGCTACACCTTC,CASSIGQGRHGYTF
-,TRBV9,14,TRBJ2-5,-,TGTGCCAGCAGCGTAGTAGGGGGCCAAGAGACCCAGTACTTC,CASSVVGGQETQYF
-,TRBV5-1,20,TRBJ2-7,TRBD2,TGCGCCAGCAGCTACCGGACAGGGTTCAGGGGGACTAGCGATGCCTACGAGCAGTACTTC,CASSYRTGFRGTSDAYEQYF
-,TRBV2,13,TRBJ2-1,-,TGTGCCAGCAACAGGCCCGGGTACAATGAGCAGTTCTTC,CASNRPGYNEQFF
-,TRBV15,16,TRBJ2-7,TRBD2,TGTGCCACCAGCCGGGGGGGAGCTAGCCCCCCCTACGAGCAGTACTTC,CATSRGGASPPYEQYF
-,TRBV5-1,15,TRBJ2-3,-,TGCGCCAGCAGCCCCGGGACTCCCGCAGCAGATACGCAGTATTTT,CASSPGTPAADTQYF
-,TRBV7-2,16,TRBJ1-3,-,TGTGCCAGCAGCTTAGCGGGCGGGAGCTCTGGAAACACCATATATTTT,CASSLAGGSSGNTIYF
-,TRBV5-1,16,TRBJ2-3,TRBD2,TGCGCCAGCAGCGCGGCTAGCGGAACTAGCACAGATACGCAGTATTTT,CASSAASGTSTDTQYF
-,TRBV6-1,14,TRBJ1-1,-,TGTGCCAGCAGTGAAAGGGGGGGTGGCACTGAAGCTTTCTTT,CASSERGGGTEAFF
-,TRBV18,14,TRBJ2-7,TRBD1,TGTGCCAGCTCACCCGGGACAGGTGGCTCCGAGCAGTACTTC,CASSPGTGGSEQYF
-,TRBV6-2/TRBV6-3,14,TRBJ1-1,TRBD1,TGTGCCAGCAGTACCTACAGGGGGAGCGCTGAAGCTTTCTTT,CASSTYRGSAEAFF
few,TRBV2,17,TRBJ2-7,TRBD2,TGTGCCAGCAGTGTAACAGCTGGACTAGCGGACTCCTACGAGCAGTACTTC,CASSVTAGLADSYEQYF
-,TRBV27,13,TRBJ2-3,-,TGTGCCAGCAGTTTCTCGGAGGCAGATACGCAGTATTTT,CASSFSEADTQYF
-,TRBV19,11,TRBJ1-5,-,TGTGCCCCGGTTACTGATCAGCCCCAGCATTTT,CAPVTDQPQHF
-,TRBV10-2,13,TRBJ1-4,-,TGCGCCTCCCGCGGGGGGAATAATGAAAAACTGTTTTTT,CASRGGNNEKLFF
-,TRBV4-1,14,TRBJ1-2,-,TGCGCCAGCAGCTTAAGCGGGGCCGGGGGCGGCTACACCTTC,CASSLSGAGGGYTF
medium-sized,TRBV5-6,17,TRBJ1-2,-,TGTGCCAGCAGCTTACCTCAGACAGGTTCTTTCAAAGATGGCTACACCTTC,CASSLPQTGSFKDGYTF
-,TRBV27,16,TRBJ1-1,-,TGTGCCAGCAGTGCCGGGATGGGCAGGATCCCCACTGAAGCTTTCTTT,CASSAGMGRIPTEAFF
-,TRBV5-1,14,TRBJ1-6,-,TGCGCCAGCAGCATGGCCCAGGAAAATTCACCCCTCCACTTT,CASSMAQENSPLHF
-,TRBV20-1,15,TRBJ2-1,TRBD2,TGCAGTGCTAGTGGGCGGGAGGGCTCCTACAATGAGCAGTTCTTC,CSASGREGSYNEQFF
few,TRBV7-6,15,TRBJ1-4,-,TGTGCCAGCAGTCCCCGTCAGACAGCTAATGAAAAACTGTTTTTT,CASSPRQTANEKLFF
-,TRBV28,16,TRBJ2-7,-,TGTGCCAGCACCGGTGGGGGGAACCTCCGCCCCTACGAGCAGTACTTC,CASTGGGNLRPYEQYF
-,TRBV11-1,14,TRBJ1-6,-,TGTGCCAGCAGCTTGGCAGGGGTGAATTCACCCCTCCACTTT,CASSLAGVNSPLHF
-,TRBV6-5,15,TRBJ1-4,-,TGTGCCAGCAGTCAGGACACTGCAACTAATGAAAAACTGTTTTTT,CASSQDTATNEKLFF